The next 13 T cell receptor beta chains were all read from a single sample in a study of regulatory T cells in long-lasting Graves disease. Regarding time point: newly diagnosed GD, antithyroid drugs for less than 3 months. Making the TCR library involved RNA that had been extracted from PBMCs. Combining iRepertoire HTBI primers with Arm-PCR of CDR3 regions, the authors built TCR beta libraries. TCRdb re-called the multiplex PCR reads through MiXCR, storing one row per CDR3 protein. Counted here are almost 450,000 distinct CDR3 sequences, 16% occurring once; the ten biggest clones make up about 11%. These sequences were also reported in another study, on T cells in Graves' hyperthyroidism and ophthalmopathy.

Sample: peripheral blood mononuclear cells (PBMCs), taken at new diagnosis, from a patient treated with antithyroid drugs. These receptors all come from a woman aged 25 to 39 with Graves disease.

Details on this clonotype: A junction boundary mismatches the germline segment, possibly from a read error. The V call is TRBV14, the J call TRBJ1-2, with D possibly matching TRBD1 (5 bases). This CDR3 has 18 residues. Germline V CDR1 and CDR2: SGHDN, FVKESK. CDR3 region: CASSLQSLGTLRVGGYTF. DNA of the CDR3: TGCGCCAGCAGCCTTCAATCTTTAGGGACCCTGAGGGTTGGCGGCTACACCTTC.

This clonotype occurred a few times. The CDR3 loop is CASSRGVGTYEQYF. As DNA, the CDR3 is TGTGCCAGCAGCCGTGGGGTCGGGACCTACGAGCAGTACTTC. This chain joins TRBV14 and TRBJ2-7, with D possibly TRBD2 on 5 matching bases. CDR1 SGHDN and CDR2 FVKESK come from the germline V gene. This CDR3 is 14 amino acids long. Trimming removed 4 bases from V and 2 bases from J, with 12 bases in between.

This clonotype was observed many times. CDR3 sequence (DNA): TGTGCCAGCAGCCTTCCGGTACTAGGGGTAAATGAGCAGTTCTTC. It is translated as CASSLPVLGVNEQFF. The rearrangement uses TRBV12-3 or TRBV12-4 and TRBJ2-1; D is perhaps TRBD1 or TRBD2 (5 bases each). The CDR3 totals 15 residues. V lost 6 bases and J lost 7, with 19 bases in between.

J is TRBJ2-2 and V is TRBV28; D is unclear. The germline V gene has CDR1 MDHEN and CDR2 SYDVKM. With 1 base removed from V and 0 bases from J, the gap between germline ends came to 6 bases. The CDR3 contains 15 residues. CDR3 loop: CASSLFRANTGELFF. DNA of the CDR3: TGTGCCAGCAGTTTATTCAGAGCGAACACCGGGGAGCTGTTTTTT.

This chain connects TRBV20-1 to TRBJ2-3; 11 nucleotides align to TRBD2. The germline V gene has CDR1 DFQATT and CDR2 SNEGSKA (reference sequence). There are 16 residues in the CDR3. Trimming at V came to 6 bases and at J to 0 bases, leaving 8 bases not matched to a gene. CDR3 region: CSADQRTSGSTDTQYF. CDR3 nucleotide sequence: TGCAGTGCCGACCAAAGGACTAGCGGGAGCACAGATACGCAGTATTTT.

This clonotype was counted between two and nine times. A much larger clone differs from this one at a single base, so this may be a read error. This chain joins TRBV20-1 and TRBJ2-7; TRBD2 matches at 11 bases. Germline CDR1 reads DFQATT; CDR2 reads SNEGSKA (reference sequence). There are 15 residues in the CDR3. The CDR3 here is CSARGSGTSGYEQHF. In DNA, the CDR3 is TGCAGTGCTAGAGGGTCCGGGACTAGCGGCTACGAGCAGCACTTC.

This clonotype has just a few counts. V usage is TRBV27 and J usage is TRBJ2-1, with no clear D. Germline V lookup: CDR1 MNHEY, CDR2 SMNVEV (reference sequence). V gave up 3 bases and J gave up 8 bases, with 11 bases separating them. There are 13 residues in the CDR3. The chain's CDR3 is CASSLGEFDEQFF. CDR3 nucleotide sequence: TGTGCCAGCAGTTTGGGTGAATTCGATGAGCAGTTCTTC.

The chain couples TRBV6-5 to TRBJ2-7; 8 bases are shared with TRBD1. Per germline, CDR1 MNHEY and CDR2 SVGAGI. CDR3 length: 16 residues. J lost 0 bases, V lost 2 bases, and 6 bases had no gene match. CDR3 in amino acids: CASSYGTGGSSYEQYF. The CDR3 nucleotides are TGTGCCAGCAGTTACGGGACAGGTGGGAGCTCCTACGAGCAGTACTTC.

This clonotype was observed a few times. The rearrangement joins TRBV6-1 to TRBJ2-2, with 9 bases identical to TRBD1. The trim removed 7 bases at V and 6 bases at J, leaving 6 bases unmatched. Looked up from germline, CDR1 is MNHNS and CDR2 is SASEGT. The CDR3 has 14 residues. CDR3 nucleotides: TGTGCCAGCAAGGGACAGGGCCCCCCCGGGGAGCTGTTTTTT. It yields the protein CASKGQGPPGELFF.

This clonotype was recorded at least ten times. The chain is built from TRBV12-3 or TRBV12-4 and TRBJ2-5, with TRBD2 identical over 10 bases. The CDR3 extends over 15 amino acids. J lost 5 bases, V lost 8 bases, and 11 bases had no gene match. CDR3 residues: CASALSGRAWETQYF. The CDR3 DNA sequence: TGTGCCAGCGCTCTCAGCGGGAGGGCCTGGGAGACCCAGTACTTC.

The chain is built from TRBV9 and TRBJ2-5; 11 bases match TRBD2. CDR3 length: 16 amino acids. CDR1 and CDR2 from the germline V gene are SGDLS and YYNGEE. V lost 0 bases and J lost 5; bases outside the gene matches: 6. In nucleotides, the CDR3 is TGTGCCAGCAGCGTAGCTAGCGGGAGGTTCAGTGAGACCCAGTACTTC. This gives the protein CASSVASGRFSETQYF.

This clonotype has just a few counts. The chain links TRBV29-1 to TRBJ2-7; 11 bases match TRBD2. V gave up 6 bases and J gave up 1 base; unmatched junction bases: 5. This CDR3 has 14 amino acids. Germline loops: CDR1 SQVTM, CDR2 ANQGSEA. The CDR3 reads CSVARTSGSYEQYF. The CDR3 region has the DNA TGCAGCGTAGCCAGGACTAGCGGGTCCTACGAGCAGTACTTC.

This clonotype was seen ten or more times. This chain connects TRBV4-1 to TRBJ2-1; 13 bases fit TRBD2. This CDR3 has 15 amino acids. Trimming removed 4 bases from V and 7 bases from J; junction bases left unmatched: 4. Germline assignment: CDR1 MGHRA and CDR2 YSYEKL. CDR3 in amino acids: CASSRPGLAGNEQFF. In DNA, the CDR3 is TGCGCCAGCAGCCGACCGGGACTAGCGGGAAATGAGCAGTTCTTC.